These 12 T cell receptor beta chains were all obtained from the same sample, sequenced in a study of T cells in women clearing cervical HPV infection. Clones were read by immunoSEQ multiplex PCR, and TCRdb kept only the in-frame ones, dropping some. The sample holds 34,000 or so clones. Source material: blood buffy coat. These receptors all stem from a woman aged 18 to 75 with a cervical HPV16 infection that either progressed to CIN3+ or cleared (not recorded which).

CDR3 amino acids: CASSLARTGVNTEAFF. The covered CDR3 bases are TGTGCCAGCAGCTTAGCCCGGACAGGGGTGAACACTGAA. This rearrangement joins TRBV7-2 to TRBJ1-1; 9 bases align to TRBD1. The read stops 3 residues short of the end of the CDR3; the missing end is completed from the germline J gene. From germline, CDR1 is SGHTA and CDR2 FQGNSA. V dropped 0 bases and J dropped 0; count of bases not matched to a gene: 2. This CDR3 is 16 amino acids long.

Worth noting for this clone: The CDR3 end falls 3 residues outside the read, so it is completed with the germline J gene. The gene calls are TRBV20-1 and TRBJ1-6; D might be TRBD1 (6 bases). Trimming took 4 bases from V and 7 from J, leaving 17 bases between them. CDR1 is DFQATT, CDR2 SNEGSKA, per germline (reference sequence). The CDR3 sequence is 15 residues long. The covered CDR3 bases are TGCAGTGCTAACCCAACAGGGACACCCAATTCACCC. Translated, it gives CSANPTGTPNSP. The full CDR3 sequence reads CSANPTGTPNSPLHF.

On this clone itself: The missing CDR3 end, 3 residues past where the read stops, is filled in from the germline J gene. The J gene is TRBJ2-2, the V gene TRBV20-1; D may be TRBD1 (6 bases). Germline assignment: CDR1 DFQATT and CDR2 SNEGSKA (reference sequence). The CDR3 is made up of 13 amino acids. Incomplete CDR3 DNA: TGCAGTGCTAGTAGGGGGATTTACGAAAAG. This translates into CSASRGIYEK. The whole CDR3 protein reads CSASRGIYEKLFF.

Concerning this clone: The read finishes 3 residues shy of the CDR3 end, and the germline J gene is used to complete it. The chain employs TRBV5-6 and TRBJ2-7, with 12 positions matching TRBD2. Germline V lookup: CDR1 SGHDT, CDR2 YYEEEE. There are 15 residues in the CDR3. Trimming removed 4 bases from V and 2 bases from J; junction bases left unmatched: 4. The CDR3 bases that were read are TGTGCCAGCAGCCGCACTAGCGGGGGGCCCTACGAG. It encodes CASSRTSGGPYE. The entire CDR3 protein reads CASSRTSGGPYEQYF.

In the case of this clone: The read halts 3 residues ahead of the CDR3 end, with the missing end drawn from the germline J gene. This rearrangement joins TRBV12-5 to TRBJ2-5; the D gene is possibly TRBD2 (6 bases). The CDR3 is made up of 16 amino acids. In germline, CDR1 is LGHNT, CDR2 FRNRAP. The ends were cut back, 6 bases at V and 1 base at J, with 18 bases in the middle. CDR3 sequence reads: CASGRFDGGTQETQYF. Incomplete CDR3 DNA: TGTGCTAGTGGACGTTTTGATGGGGGGACCCAAGAGACC.

A note on this clone: Coverage ceases 3 residues before the CDR3 finishes, and the germline J gene fills in the end. The chain carries TRBV6-2 or TRBV6-3 and TRBJ2-1, with D perhaps TRBD2 (6 bases). CDR1 MNHEY and CDR2 SVGEGT come from the germline V gene. The CDR3 is 15 amino acids. V lost 4 bases and J lost 3, with 13 bases in between. Incomplete CDR3 DNA: TGTGCCAGCAGTTCCCTTGGGGGGAACTACAATGAG. Translated: CASSSLGGNYNE. The whole CDR3 protein is CASSSLGGNYNEQFF.

On this clone: The CDR3 end falls 3 residues outside the read, so it is completed with the germline J gene. J is TRBJ1-6 and V is TRBV19, with D perhaps matching TRBD1 (6 bases). In germline, CDR1 is LNHDA, CDR2 SQIVND (reference sequence). This CDR3 comprises 12 residues. The sequenced part of the CDR3 DNA is TGTGCCAGTAGTGTACAGGGTTTGCCC. It yields the protein CASSVQGLP. The CDR3 reads in full as CASSVQGLPLHF.

In the case of this clone: The CDR3 goes on 3 residues after the read ends, and that part is filled in from the germline J gene. The chain couples TRBV7-6 to TRBJ1-2; no clear D. Germline lookup yields CDR1 SGHVS and CDR2 FNYEAQ. CDR3 length: 14 residues. CDR3 sequence: CASSLGLAGDTYTF. CDR3 DNA, as far as it was read: TGTGCCAGCAGCTTAGGACTAGCCGGAGATACC.

On this clone itself: The read comes to an end 3 residues before the CDR3 does, leaving the germline J gene to fill in the end. The J gene is TRBJ2-2, the V gene TRBV7-8, with 10 bases that match TRBD2. Germline lookup yields CDR1 SGHVS and CDR2 FQNEAQ. V dropped 7 bases and J dropped 2; count of bases not matched to a gene: 10. CDR3 length: 17 amino acids. The CDR3 is CASIASGGSFNTGELFF. The sequenced CDR3 bases are TGTGCCAGCATCGCTAGCGGGGGTTCCTTTAACACCGGGGAG. Complete variable domain (other parts from reference TRBV7-8 and TRBJ2-2): GAGVSQSPRYKVAKRGQDVALRCDPISGHVSLFWYQQALGQGPEFLTYFQNEAQLDKSGLPSDRFFAERPEGSVSTLKIQRTQQEDSAVYLCASIASGGSFNTGELFFGEGSRLTVL.

Regarding this clone: The sequenced fragment ends 3 residues before the CDR3 boundary, so the rest is inferred from the germline J gene. V usage is TRBV18 and J usage is TRBJ1-4; D gene uncertain. Looked up from germline, CDR1 is KGHSH and CDR2 is LQKENI. There are 12 residues in the CDR3. Incomplete CDR3 DNA: TGTGCCAGCTCAAAGACTAATTCACCA. Protein sequence: CASSKTNSP. The whole CDR3 sequence reads CASSKTNSPLFF.

Turning to this clone: The read is 3 residues too short to cover the CDR3 end, so that end is filled in from the germline J gene. The rearrangement uses TRBV19 and TRBJ2-2; 9 positions agree with TRBD1. There are 15 residues in the CDR3. Germline loops: CDR1 LNHDA, CDR2 SQIVND (reference sequence). The sequenced CDR3 bases are TGTGCCAGTTCCCTCAACAGGGGGCTGTGGGAAAAG. It is translated as CASSLNRGLWEK. Given in full, the CDR3 is CASSLNRGLWEKLFF.

A note on this clone: The read finishes 3 residues shy of the CDR3 end, and the germline J gene is used to complete it. The genes are TRBV7-9 and TRBJ2-7; D perhaps matches TRBD2 (7 bases). Germline CDR1 and CDR2: SEHNR and FQNEAQ (reference sequence). The CDR3 covers 12 residues. The V end lost 7 bases, the J end lost 5 bases, and 12 bases lay between the germline ends. This chain's CDR3 is CASTGGLDEQYF. CDR3 DNA, as far as it was read: TGTGCCAGCACCGGGGGGCTCGACGAG.